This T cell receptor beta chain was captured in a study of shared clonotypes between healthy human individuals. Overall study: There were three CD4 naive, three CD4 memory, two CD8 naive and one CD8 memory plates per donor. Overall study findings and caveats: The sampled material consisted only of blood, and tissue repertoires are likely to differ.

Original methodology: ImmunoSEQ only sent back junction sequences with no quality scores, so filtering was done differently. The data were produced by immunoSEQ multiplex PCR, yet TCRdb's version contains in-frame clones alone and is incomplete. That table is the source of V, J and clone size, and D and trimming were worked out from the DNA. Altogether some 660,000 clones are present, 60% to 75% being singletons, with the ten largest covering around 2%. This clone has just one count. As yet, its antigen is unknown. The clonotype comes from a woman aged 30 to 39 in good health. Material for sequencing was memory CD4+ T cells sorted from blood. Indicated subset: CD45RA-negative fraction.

The CDR3: CASRTGEIDGYTF. Here the CDR3 DNA reads TGTGCCAGCAGGACAGGGGAAATAGATGGCTACACCTTC. V is TRBV2 and J is TRBJ1-2, with TRBD1 matching 8 bases. Germline values: CDR1 SNHLY, CDR2 FYNNEI. Unmatched junction bases numbered 6, after V lost 6 bases and J lost 6 bases. This CDR3 spans 13 amino acids.